This T cell receptor beta chain was retrieved from a study of a mutant IDH1 vaccine in newly diagnosed glioma. As for the study in general: The therapy given earlier, which was standard therapy, consisted of radiotherapy, temozolomide, or both, and most of the patients received both.

On this clone itself: Its cognate antigen is unknown.

Using immunoSEQ multiplex PCR, the repertoire was profiled, and TCRdb retains in-frame clones only, with some absent. The table shows roughly 61,000 clones, with 75% to 85% occurring only once. Specified time point: week 11, during vaccination. In every dose of vaccine, 300 ug of mutant IDH1 20-mer peptide was given alongside topical imiquimod. The sequence was obtained from a man aged 50-60 years with glioma. The starting material was PBMCs, obtained from a glioma patient whose treatment included an IDH1 peptide vaccine.

This CDR3 is CSARQETQYF. The CDR3 nucleotides read TGCAGCGCCCGACAAGAGACCCAGTACTTC. This chain links TRBV29-1 with TRBJ2-5; unclear D gene. Germline V gene sequence: CDR1 SQVTM, CDR2 ANQGSEA. V lost 7 bases, J lost 2 bases, and 5 bases lay in between. There are 10 residues in the CDR3.